This TCR beta chain was documented in a study of blood T cell repertoires in COVID-19. In the study overall: Whether acute or convalescent, the COVID-19 samples came from the United States, Italy and Spain. T cells, B-cell-depleted T cells, or PBMCs supplied cDNA or gDNA.

Measured with immunoSEQ multiplex PCR; TCRdb has only the in-frame clones, and not every one. This sample has roughly 100,000 clones, with 75% to 85% found just once. The CDR3 length is 16 residues. V lost 8 bases to trimming and J lost 4 bases, with 20 bases between them. CDR1 and CDR2 from the germline V gene are WNHNN and SYGVQD (reference sequence). This sequence joins TRBV10-1 and TRBJ1-4; possible D gene TRBD1, 6 bases. The sequence derives from a woman of 80 years or more with acute or convalescent COVID-19. The sequenced sample was peripheral blood. The CDR3 loop is CASPLPTGLSNEKLFF. CDR3 DNA sequence: TGCGCCAGCCCACTTCCAACAGGGCTGAGTAATGAAAAACTGTTTTTT.